This T cell receptor (beta chain) was sequenced in a study of blood T cells in healthy people across ages. The CDR3 length is 16 residues. Trimming removed 0 bases from V and 0 bases from J, with 9 bases in between. In germline, CDR1 is KGHDR, CDR2 SFDVKD. General study points: Naive T cell percentage showed a strong correlation with TCR beta diversity.

With a J-beta primer mix and a sample-barcoded 5' primer, a second PCR ran roughly 6 to 11 cycles. TCRdb called the 5' RACE reads again in MiXCR, with one record for every CDR3 protein. The sample consists of about 640,000 distinct CDR3 sequences, roughly 43% of them appearing once. Every participating donor contributed about 10 milliliters of peripheral blood through a draw. Notes on this clonotype: As yet, its antigen is unknown.

This chain joins TRBV24-1 and TRBJ2-3; possibly TRBD2 for D (6 bases). Sequencing used blood. The source of this sequence is a man aged 80 or over in good health. CDR3 amino acids: CATSDLVAESTDTQYF. The DNA of the CDR3 is TGTGCCACCAGTGATTTGGTAGCGGAGAGCACAGATACGCAGTATTTT.